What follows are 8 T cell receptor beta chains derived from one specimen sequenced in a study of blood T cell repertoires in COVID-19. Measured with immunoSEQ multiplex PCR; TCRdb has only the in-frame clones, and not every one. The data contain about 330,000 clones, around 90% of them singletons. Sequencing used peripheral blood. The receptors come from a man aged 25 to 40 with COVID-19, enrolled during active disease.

The CDR3 spells CASSQDPTLAGPYTEAFF. The CDR3 bases are TGTGCCAGCAGCCAAGATCCCACCTTGGCAGGGCCATACACTGAAGCTTTCTTT. This chain joins TRBV4-2 and TRBJ1-1; D possibly corresponds to TRBD1 (5 bases). Trimming removed 0 bases from V and 3 bases from J, with 20 bases in between. Per the germline V gene, CDR1 is LGHNA and CDR2 is YNFKEQ. This CDR3 region has 18 residues.

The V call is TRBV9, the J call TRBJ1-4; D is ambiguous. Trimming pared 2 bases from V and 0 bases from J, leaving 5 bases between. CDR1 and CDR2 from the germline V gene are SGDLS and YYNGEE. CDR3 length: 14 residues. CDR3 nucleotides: TGTGCCAGCAGCGTCGAGGCAACTAATGAAAAACTGTTTTTT. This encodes CASSVEATNEKLFF.

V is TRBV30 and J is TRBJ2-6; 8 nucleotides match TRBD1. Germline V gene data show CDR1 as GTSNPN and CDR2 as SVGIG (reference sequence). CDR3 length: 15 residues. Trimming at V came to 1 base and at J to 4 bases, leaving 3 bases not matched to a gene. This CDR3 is CAWSAQGAGANVLTF. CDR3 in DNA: TGTGCCTGGAGTGCCCAGGGGGCCGGGGCCAACGTCCTGACTTTC.

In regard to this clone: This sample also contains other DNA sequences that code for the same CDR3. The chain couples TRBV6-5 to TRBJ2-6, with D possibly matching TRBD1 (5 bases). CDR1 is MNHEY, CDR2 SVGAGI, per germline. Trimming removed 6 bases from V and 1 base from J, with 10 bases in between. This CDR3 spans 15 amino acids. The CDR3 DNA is TGTGCCAGCAGCTTAACAGGTTCTGGGGCCAACGTCCTGACTTTC. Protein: CASSLTGSGANVLTF.

DNA of the CDR3: TGTGCCAGCAGTTACTTGAGGGCTGGGGCCAACGTCCTGACTTTC. Encoded protein: CASSYLRAGANVLTF. The chain combines TRBV6-5 with TRBJ2-6; TRBD2 might be the D (5 bases). CDR3 length: 15 amino acids. Germline CDR1 and CDR2: MNHEY and SVGAGI. Trimming cost V 1 base and J 2 bases, with 6 bases left between them.

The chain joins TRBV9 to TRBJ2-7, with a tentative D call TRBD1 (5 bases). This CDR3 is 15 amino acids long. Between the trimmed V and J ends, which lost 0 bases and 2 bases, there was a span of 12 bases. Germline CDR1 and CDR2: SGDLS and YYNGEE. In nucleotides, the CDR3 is TGTGCCAGCAGCGTAGCTGAAGGGGTCCCCTACGAGCAGTACTTC. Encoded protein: CASSVAEGVPYEQYF.

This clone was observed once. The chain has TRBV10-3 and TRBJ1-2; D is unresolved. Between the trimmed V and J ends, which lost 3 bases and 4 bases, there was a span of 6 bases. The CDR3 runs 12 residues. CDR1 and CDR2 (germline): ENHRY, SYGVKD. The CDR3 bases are TGTGCCATCAGTGATGCAGGCTATGGCTACACCTTC. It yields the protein CAISDAGYGYTF.

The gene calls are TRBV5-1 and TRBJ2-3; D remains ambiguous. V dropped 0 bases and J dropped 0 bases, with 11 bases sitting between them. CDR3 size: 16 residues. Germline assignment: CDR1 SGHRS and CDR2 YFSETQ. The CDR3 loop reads CASSLADLSSTDTQYF. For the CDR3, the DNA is TGCGCCAGCAGCTTGGCCGACTTAAGTAGCACAGATACGCAGTATTTT.